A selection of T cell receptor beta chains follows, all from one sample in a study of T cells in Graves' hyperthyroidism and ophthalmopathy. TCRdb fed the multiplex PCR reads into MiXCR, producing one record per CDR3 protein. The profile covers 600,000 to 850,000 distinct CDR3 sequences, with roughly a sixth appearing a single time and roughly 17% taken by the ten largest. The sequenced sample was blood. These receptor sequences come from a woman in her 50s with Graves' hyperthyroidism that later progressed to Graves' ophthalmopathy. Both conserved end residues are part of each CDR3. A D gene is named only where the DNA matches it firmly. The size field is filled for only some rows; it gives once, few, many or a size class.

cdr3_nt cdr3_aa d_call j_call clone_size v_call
TGTGCCAGCAGCCCATCAGCGGGGGGAACGACCGGGGAGCTGTTTTTT CASSPSAGGTTGELFF TRBD2 TRBJ2-2 - TRBV5-4
TGTGCCAGCAGCGGAATACTAGCGGGAGGGGGCACAGATACGCAGTATTTT CASSGILAGGGTDTQYF TRBD2 TRBJ2-3 few TRBV6-2/TRBV6-3
TGCGCCAGCACCACCGGGCGGGGGGACTACAATGAGCAGTTCTTC CASTTGRGDYNEQFF TRBD2 TRBJ2-1 - TRBV5-1
TGTGCCACCAGCAGAGATTTACTAGCGGTAGGTGGCTCCTACAATGAGCAGTACTTC CATSRDLLAVGGSYNEQYF TRBD2 TRBJ2-7 - TRBV15
TGTGCCAGCAGCTCCCGACTAGCGGGGGCCCTTTTATCCAGCAGCGAGCAGTACTTC CASSSRLAGALLSSSEQYF TRBD2 TRBJ2-7 many TRBV11-2
TGTGCCAGCGGACGGGGGCAAATGTACGAGCAGTACTTC CASGRGQMYEQYF - TRBJ2-7 - TRBV13
TGCAGCGTTGAAAATCGGAGAGAGACGGGACAGCCCCAGCATTTT CSVENRRETGQPQHF - TRBJ1-5 few TRBV29-1
TGTGCCAGCAGCCAGGCGACAGAGGATCAGCCCCAGCATTTT CASSQATEDQPQHF - TRBJ1-5 - TRBV6-1
TGCAGCGTTGTTTTGAGGGGTCCAGGATCTGGAAACACCATATATTTT CSVVLRGPGSGNTIYF - TRBJ1-3 few TRBV29-1
TGTGCCAGCAGTTACTCGGGGGGGTTGAACACTGAAGCTTTCTTT CASSYSGGLNTEAFF - TRBJ1-1 many TRBV6-5
TGTGCCAGTAGACCATCTCGGGCCTATGGCTACACCTTC CASRPSRAYGYTF - TRBJ1-2 - TRBV19
TGTGCTAGCAGCCAGGACAGGGGCAATCAAGAGACCCAGTACTTC CASSQDRGNQETQYF TRBD1 TRBJ2-5 - TRBV7-7